A selection of T cell receptor beta chains follows, all from one sample in a study of blood T cell repertoires in COVID-19. Using immunoSEQ multiplex PCR, the repertoire was profiled, and TCRdb retains in-frame clones only, with some absent. The sample has about 400,000 clones, roughly 90% seen once; the top ten hold roughly 7.1%. Sequenced: peripheral blood. Source of these receptors: a woman aged 60-75 years with COVID-19, enrolled during active disease. Both conserved end residues are trimmed from each CDR3. Part of the rows lack a size; the others show once, few, many or a class for expanded clones.

clone_size	j_call	v_call	cdr3_aa
NA	TRBJ1-2	TRBV12-3/TRBV12-4	ASSLHRSYGYT
NA	TRBJ1-2	TRBV30	AWSVAAGLGKGYT
NA	TRBJ1-1	TRBV9	ASSVTTGEMGEAF
NA	TRBJ2-3	TRBV30	AWRGGGDTQY
once	TRBJ2-4	TRBV30	AWSFTVVAKNIQY
NA	TRBJ2-5	TRBV7-9	ASSLAPGARQETQY
NA	TRBJ1-1	TRBV5-1	ASSSAFSAQNTEAF
NA	TRBJ2-1	TRBV4-1	ASSLAGLSYNEQF
NA	TRBJ1-1	TRBV5-1	ASSLDGQKNTEAF
NA	TRBJ1-1	TRBV6-5	ASSYHVPGNTEAF
NA	TRBJ1-2	TRBV5-1	ASSPGQGDNYGYT
NA	TRBJ1-1	TRBV5-6	ASSSDRSGYTEAF
NA	TRBJ2-3	TRBV3-1/TRBV3-2	ASSQRAPGKTQY
NA	TRBJ2-5	TRBV6-5	ASSLTGKETQY
NA	TRBJ2-1	TRBV4-1	ASSPTLYGLANEQF
NA	TRBJ1-2	TRBV11-3	ASSSPGLSYGYT
once	TRBJ1-2	TRBV4-2	ASSQESRTGYGYT
NA	TRBJ2-5	TRBV3-1/TRBV3-2	ASSQDRETQY
NA	TRBJ1-3	TRBV7-8	ASSNGLSGNTIY
NA	TRBJ2-3	TRBV2	ASHLAGGTDTQY
NA	TRBJ1-5	TRBV7-2	ASSFLGENQPQH
NA	TRBJ2-1	TRBV7-9	ASSLPGPYNEQF
NA	TRBJ2-7	TRBV4-2	ASSQPSGGASYEQY
NA	TRBJ2-1	TRBV7-4	ASSFESIRGTSGSYNEQF
NA	TRBJ2-7	TRBV21-1	ASSKGKFLVGTRQFYEQY
NA	TRBJ2-5	TRBV27	ASSPQTGTYYKETQY
NA	TRBJ1-4	TRBV19	ASSIRQAGEKLF
NA	TRBJ1-3	TRBV30	AWSGWTDETFSGNTIY
NA	TRBJ2-7	TRBV5-6	ASRYRGNDEQY